The TCR beta chain described here comes from a study of T-cell reconstitution after alpha-beta-depleted transplantation in children (dated by TCRdb to 2016 to 2017). Regarding the study in general: T-cell immune reconstitution after TCRalphabeta/CD19-depleted allogeneic hematopoietic cell transplantation in children was quantitatively tracked in the study by means of TCR repertoire profiling.

The V end loses 0 bases and the J end loses 7 bases, and a stretch of 13 bases separates them. Its CDR3 holds 14 amino acids, cysteine through phenylalanine. Solely the CDR3 DNA is kept, with 42 bases framed from the first base. Looking up the germline V gene (reference sequence) yields CDR1 LNHNV and CDR2 YYDKDF. With respect to this clonotype: What antigen it recognizes has not been identified. Base quality data are lacking; no much larger clone is found one base away.

Library preparation employed PCR. Data came from an Illumina HiSeq 2500. To normalize quantification of the TCRbeta repertoire, the TCR libraries were built with molecular barcoding that relied on unique molecular identifiers. The public reads were reanalyzed by TCRdb: fastp trimming at Q25, MiXCR alignment, in-frame beta chains only. All rows with the same CDR3 protein become a single entry with the most common DNA and genes. Within this sample are 640,000 or so distinct CDR3 sequences, with approximately 16% of them counted one time only. Clones ranked in the top ten supply under 1.2% of the sample.

The rearranged segments are TRBV15 and TRBJ2-7, and the D gene may be TRBD2, 5 bases matching. The sequence derives from a human donor who donated a stem cell graft to a child with acute myeloid leukemia. The sample was PBMCs from the stem cell graft donor, taken from the stem cell graft. The nucleotide sequence reads TGTGCCACCAGCAGAGATAACGGAGGTTGGGAGCAGTACTTC. The resulting protein is CATSRDNGGWEQYF.